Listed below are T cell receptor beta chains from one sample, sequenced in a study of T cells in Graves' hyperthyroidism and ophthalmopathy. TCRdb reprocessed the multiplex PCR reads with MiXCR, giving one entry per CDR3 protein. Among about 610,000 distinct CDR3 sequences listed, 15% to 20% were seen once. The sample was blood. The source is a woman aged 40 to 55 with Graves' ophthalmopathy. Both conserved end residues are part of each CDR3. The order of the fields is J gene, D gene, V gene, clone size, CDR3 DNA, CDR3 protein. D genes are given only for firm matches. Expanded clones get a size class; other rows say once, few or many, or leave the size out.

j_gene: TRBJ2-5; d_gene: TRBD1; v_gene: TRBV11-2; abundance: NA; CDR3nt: TGTGCCAGCAGCTTGCTGGGACAGACCCTCCAAGAGACCCAGTACTTC; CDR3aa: CASSLLGQTLQETQYF
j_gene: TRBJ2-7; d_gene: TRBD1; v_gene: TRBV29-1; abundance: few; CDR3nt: TGCAGCGCCCGAAAGGGACAGGACTCCTACGAGCAGTACTTC; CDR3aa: CSARKGQDSYEQYF
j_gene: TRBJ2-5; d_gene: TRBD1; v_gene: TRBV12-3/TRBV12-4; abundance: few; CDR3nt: TGTGCCAGCAGTTTAGCCTGGGGACAGGGGGCCCAAGAGACCCAGTACTTC; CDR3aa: CASSLAWGQGAQETQYF
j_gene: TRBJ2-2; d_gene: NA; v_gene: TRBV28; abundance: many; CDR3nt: TGTGCCAGCCGGAGGACAGCGAACACCGGGGAGCTGTTTTTT; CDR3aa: CASRRTANTGELFF
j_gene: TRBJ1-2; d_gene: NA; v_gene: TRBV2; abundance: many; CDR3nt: TGTGCCAGCAGTGTAACGGGAGATGGCTACACCTTC; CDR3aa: CASSVTGDGYTF
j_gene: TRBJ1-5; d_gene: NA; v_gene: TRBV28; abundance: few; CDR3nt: TGTGCCAGCAGTTTATTAGGACCCGGAGCCCAGCATTTT; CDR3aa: CASSLLGPGAQHF
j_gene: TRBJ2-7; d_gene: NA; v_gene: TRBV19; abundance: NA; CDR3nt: TGTGCCAGTAGTTCAGTCGGGAGCGACAACGAGCAGTACTTC; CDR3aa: CASSSVGSDNEQYF
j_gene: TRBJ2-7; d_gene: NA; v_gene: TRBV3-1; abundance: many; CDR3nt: TGTGCCAGCAGCCCCACGCTGACCTACGAGCAGTACTTC; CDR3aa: CASSPTLTYEQYF
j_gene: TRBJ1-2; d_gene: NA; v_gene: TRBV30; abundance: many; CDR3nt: TGTGCCTGGAGTGGCGGCCCGAGGTACGGCTACACCTTC; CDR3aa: CAWSGGPRYGYTF
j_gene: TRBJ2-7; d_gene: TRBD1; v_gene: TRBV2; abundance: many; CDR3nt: TGTGCCAGCAGTCCGGGACAGGGGATCGACGAGCAGTACTTC; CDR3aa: CASSPGQGIDEQYF
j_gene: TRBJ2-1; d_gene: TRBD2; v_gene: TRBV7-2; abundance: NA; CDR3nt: TGTGCCAGCAGAGGAGACTTAGCGGGTGGAGGCGGTTACAATGAGCAGTTCTTC; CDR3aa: CASRGDLAGGGGYNEQFF
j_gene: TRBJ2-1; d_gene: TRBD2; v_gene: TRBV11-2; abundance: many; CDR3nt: TGTGCCAGCAGGCTAGCGGCGGGCAATGAGCAGTTCTTC; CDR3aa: CASRLAAGNEQFF
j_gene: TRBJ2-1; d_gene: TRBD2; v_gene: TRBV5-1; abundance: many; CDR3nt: TGCGCCAGCAGCTTGACTAGCGGGAGATTCGGGGAGCAGTTCTTC; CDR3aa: CASSLTSGRFGEQFF
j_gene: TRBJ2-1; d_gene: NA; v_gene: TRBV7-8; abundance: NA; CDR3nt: TGTGCCAGCAGCGTTTTAGGGGGGGGCTACAATGAGCAGTTCTTC; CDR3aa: CASSVLGGGYNEQFF
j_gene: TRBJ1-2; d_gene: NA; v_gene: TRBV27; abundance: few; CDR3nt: TGTGCCACCCAGGGGCGTAGGGGTCGAGGCTACACCTTC; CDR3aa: CATQGRRGRGYTF
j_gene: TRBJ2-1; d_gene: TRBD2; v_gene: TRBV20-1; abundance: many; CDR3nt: TGCAGTGCTAGGACTAGCGGAGGAACCTACAATGAGCAGTTCTTC; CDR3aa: CSARTSGGTYNEQFF
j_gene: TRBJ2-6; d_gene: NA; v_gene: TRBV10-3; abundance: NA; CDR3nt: TGTGCCATCAGTGAGATGGGGGGGCTTGTGGCTGGGGCCAACGTCCTGACTTTC; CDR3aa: CAISEMGGLVAGANVLTF
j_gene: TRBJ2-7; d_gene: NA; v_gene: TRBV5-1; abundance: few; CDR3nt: TGCGCCAGCAGCTTAGGCCTTCCAGGGACTGTGCAGTACTTC; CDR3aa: CASSLGLPGTVQYF
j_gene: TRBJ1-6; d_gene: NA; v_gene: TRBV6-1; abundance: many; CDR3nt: TGTGCCAGCAGTGAAGCGGAAGCCACGGGTGGTGCACCCCTCCACTTT; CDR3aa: CASSEAEATGGAPLHF
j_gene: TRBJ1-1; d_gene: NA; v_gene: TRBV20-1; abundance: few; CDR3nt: TGCAGTGCTAGCCGGGACACGGACACTGAAGCTTTCTTT; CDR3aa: CSASRDTDTEAFF
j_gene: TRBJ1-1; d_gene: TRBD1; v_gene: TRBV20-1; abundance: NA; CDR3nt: TGTTGTGCCCGGACAGGGGTAACTGAAGCTTTCTTT; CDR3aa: CCARTGVTEAFF
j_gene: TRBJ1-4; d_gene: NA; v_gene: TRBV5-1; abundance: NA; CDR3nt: TGCGCCAGCAGCTTCGCTGTCCGTGAAAAACTGTTTTTT; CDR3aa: CASSFAVREKLFF
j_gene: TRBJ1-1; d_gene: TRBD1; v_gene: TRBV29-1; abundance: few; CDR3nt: TGCAGCGTTGGACCCGGGACAGGAGAAGCTTTCTTT; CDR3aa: CSVGPGTGEAFF
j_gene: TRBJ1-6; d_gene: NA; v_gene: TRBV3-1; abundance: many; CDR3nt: TGTGCCAGCAGCCAAGTCGGTGGGGGGCATGGTTCACCCCTCCACTTT; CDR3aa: CASSQVGGGHGSPLHF
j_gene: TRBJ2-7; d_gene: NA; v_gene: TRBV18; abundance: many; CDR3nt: TGTGCCAGCTCACCAGGGGTGGAGAGCGAGCAGTACTTC; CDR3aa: CASSPGVESEQYF
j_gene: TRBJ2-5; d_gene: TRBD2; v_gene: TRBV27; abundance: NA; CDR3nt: TGTGCCAGCAGCGGGACGCTAGCGGGGGAAGAGACCCAGTACTTC; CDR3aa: CASSGTLAGEETQYF
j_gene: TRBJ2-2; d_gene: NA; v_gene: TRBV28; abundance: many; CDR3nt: TGTGCCAGCAGCCCCATAGCGAACACCGGGGAGCTGTTTTTT; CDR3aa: CASSPIANTGELFF
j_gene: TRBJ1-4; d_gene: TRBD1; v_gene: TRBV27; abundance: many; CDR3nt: TGTGCCAGCAGTGCGGACAGGTGGGAGGAAAAACTGTTTTTT; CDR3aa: CASSADRWEEKLFF
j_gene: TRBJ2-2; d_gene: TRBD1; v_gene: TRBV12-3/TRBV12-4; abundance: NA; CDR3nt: TGTGCCAGCAGTCCCAGGACAGGGGTAGGCGGGGAGCTGTTTTTT; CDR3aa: CASSPRTGVGGELFF
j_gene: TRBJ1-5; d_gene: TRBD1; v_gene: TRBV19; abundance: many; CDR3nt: TGTGCCAGTAGTCCGGGACAGGCCGATCAGCCCCAGCATTTT; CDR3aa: CASSPGQADQPQHF
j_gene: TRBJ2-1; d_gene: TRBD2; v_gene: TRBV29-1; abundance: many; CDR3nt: TGCAGCGCTCAGGGACTAGCGGGGATGACATCCTACAATGAGCAGTTCTTC; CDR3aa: CSAQGLAGMTSYNEQFF
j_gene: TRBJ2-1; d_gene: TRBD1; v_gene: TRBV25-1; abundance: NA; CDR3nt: TGTGCCAGCAGTCCACTACCGGGGACAGGGGATAACAATGAGCAGTTCTTC; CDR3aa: CASSPLPGTGDNNEQFF
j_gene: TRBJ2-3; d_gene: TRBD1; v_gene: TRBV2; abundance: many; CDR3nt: TGTGCCAGCAGTGCTACAGGGGTCGGTACGCAGTATTTT; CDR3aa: CASSATGVGTQYF
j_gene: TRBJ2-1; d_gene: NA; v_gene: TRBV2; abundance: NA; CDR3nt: TGTGCCAGCAGTGAAGCGGGGGCAGGCCCCACAGGGCGTCTTTACAATGAGCAGTTCTTC; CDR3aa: CASSEAGAGPTGRLYNEQFF
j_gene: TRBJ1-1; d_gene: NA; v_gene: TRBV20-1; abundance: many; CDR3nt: TGCAGTGCTAGTGGGGGTAGTAACACTGAAGCTTTCTTT; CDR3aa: CSASGGSNTEAFF
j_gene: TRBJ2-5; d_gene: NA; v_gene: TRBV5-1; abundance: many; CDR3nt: TGCGCCAGCAGCTTCGGATCGATGGAGACCCAGTACTTC; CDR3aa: CASSFGSMETQYF
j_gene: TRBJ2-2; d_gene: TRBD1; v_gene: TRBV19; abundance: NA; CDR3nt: TGTGCCAGTAGGACGGGACAGGGTTTCGCCGGGGAGCTGTTTTTT; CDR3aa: CASRTGQGFAGELFF
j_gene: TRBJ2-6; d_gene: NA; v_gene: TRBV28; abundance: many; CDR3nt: TGTGCCAGCAGTTTCAGGGGCTCTGGGGCCAACGTCCTGACTTTC; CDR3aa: CASSFRGSGANVLTF
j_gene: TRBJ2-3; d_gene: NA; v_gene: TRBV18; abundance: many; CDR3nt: TGTGCCAGCTCACCAATGGGAACGGAAGATACGCAGTATTTT; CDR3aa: CASSPMGTEDTQYF
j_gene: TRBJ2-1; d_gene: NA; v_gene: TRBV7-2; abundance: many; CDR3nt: TGTGCCAGCAGCTTAAGTCTACAGGGACATAGAAGAAATGAGCAGTTCTTC; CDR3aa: CASSLSLQGHRRNEQFF